What follows are 12 T cell receptor beta chains derived from one specimen sequenced in a study of resident and recirculating memory T cells in vitiligo. Clones were read by immunoSEQ multiplex PCR, and TCRdb kept only the in-frame ones, dropping some. This sample has roughly 80,000 clones; roughly 94% occur once, and the top ten carry about 5%. The sample consisted of blood. The receptor source for this set is a male donor with vitiligo.

The chain couples TRBV7-2 to TRBJ2-7, with D perhaps matching TRBD2 (6 bases). CDR3 length: 14 residues. Germline V gene sequence: CDR1 SGHTA, CDR2 FQGNSA. Trimming pared 1 base from V and 0 bases from J, leaving 7 bases between. CDR3 DNA: TGTGCCAGCAGCTTAGAAGCGGGCTCCTACGAGCAGTACTTC. It codes for CASSLEAGSYEQYF. The whole variable domain, remainder taken from reference TRBV7-2 and TRBJ2-7, is GAGVSQSPSNKVTEKGKDVELRCDPISGHTALYWYRQSLGQGLEFLIYFQGNSAPDKSGLPSDRFSAERTGGSVSTLTIQRTQQEDSAVYLCASSLEAGSYEQYFGPGTRLTVT.

The chain is built from TRBV19 and TRBJ1-5; 8 nucleotides line up with TRBD1. The CDR3 covers 15 residues. Germline V gene data show CDR1 as LNHDA and CDR2 as SQIVND (reference sequence). The J segment lost 6 bases and the V segment lost 5 bases, leaving 9 bases of the junction unmatched. The CDR3 region is CASSALGQGRQPQHF. For the CDR3, the DNA is TGTGCCAGTAGTGCCCTTGGACAGGGCCGTCAGCCCCAGCATTTT.

The CDR3 nucleotides read TGTGCCAGCAGTTATTACTATCGCGGGAGCCCTTACGAGCAGTACTTC. Translation gives CASSYYYRGSPYEQYF. The rearrangement uses TRBV6-5 and TRBJ2-5, with 7 positions matching TRBD2. The assigned J gene may be wrong: the sequence end matches TRBJ2-7 better. This CDR3 comprises 16 residues. Germline-derived CDR1 and CDR2 are MNHEY and SVGAGI.

The chain employs TRBV5-1 and TRBJ2-2; D is unresolved. The CDR3 contains 15 residues. CDR1 and CDR2 from the germline V gene are SGHRS and YFSETQ. V shed 0 bases and J shed 4 bases, with 10 bases lying between them. The CDR3 reads CASSLGPLSTGELFF. The CDR3 coding sequence is TGCGCCAGCAGCTTGGGCCCCTTGAGCACCGGGGAGCTGTTTTTT. The full variable domain, its missing parts supplied by reference TRBV5-1 and TRBJ2-2, is KAGVTQTPRYLIKTRGQQVTLSCSPISGHRSVSWYQQTPGQGLQFLFEYFSETQRNKGNFPGRFSGRQFSNSRSEMNVSTLELGDSALYLCASSLGPLSTGELFFGEGSRLTVL.

The chain joins TRBV4-1 to TRBJ1-4; a weak D match, TRBD1 (5 bases). V lost 5 bases to trimming and J lost 5 bases, with 9 bases between them. CDR1 is MGHRA, CDR2 YSYEKL, per germline. The CDR3 consists of 13 residues. The CDR3 here is CASSTGLNEKLFF. CDR3 nucleotide sequence: TGCGCCAGCAGCACGGGACTAAATGAAAAACTGTTTTTT.

The chain is built from TRBV6-5 and TRBJ2-5; TRBD1 is a possible D gene (6 bases). The DNA end lines up better with TRBJ2-7; the J call may be wrong. This CDR3 region has 15 residues. Germline V gene data show CDR1 as MNHEY and CDR2 as SVGAGI. CDR3 bases: TGTGCCAGCAGTTACGTGGGGGCCCCCCCCTACGAGCAGTACTTC. Its protein is CASSYVGAPPYEQYF.

V usage is TRBV25-1 and J usage is TRBJ2-5; TRBD2 agrees at 8 bases. This CDR3 has 16 amino acids. CDR1 and CDR2 (germline): MGHDK, SYGVNS. Trimming removed 4 bases from V and 1 base from J; junction bases left unmatched: 8. Here the CDR3 reads CASSGTVSGIQETQYF. DNA of the CDR3: TGTGCCAGCAGTGGGACGGTTAGCGGGATCCAAGAGACCCAGTACTTC.

The chain joins TRBV10-3 to TRBJ1-5, with 7 bases matching TRBD1. The CDR3 length is 15 residues. V shed 0 bases, J shed 5 bases, and the junction held 4 bases outside the gene matches. Germline lookup yields CDR1 ENHRY and CDR2 SYGVKD. The CDR3 is CAISESKGGDQPQHF. CDR3 DNA sequence: TGTGCCATCAGTGAGTCGAAAGGGGGCGATCAGCCCCAGCATTTT.

This CDR3 reads CASSFPLAGGERADTQYF. The DNA for the CDR3 is TGTGCCAGCAGCTTTCCACTAGCGGGAGGGGAGCGCGCAGATACGCAGTATTTT. The rearrangement joins TRBV5-6 to TRBJ2-3; the match to TRBD2 covers 13 bases. The CDR3 is 18 amino acids. Trimming cost V 2 bases and J 4 bases; bases outside gene matches: 10. Germline values: CDR1 SGHDT, CDR2 YYEEEE.

The chain combines TRBV7-6 with TRBJ2-1; 7 bases align to TRBD1. J was trimmed by 4 bases and V by 5 bases; bases with no gene match: 11. This CDR3 is built from 16 residues. The germline CDR1 and CDR2 sequences are SGHVS and FNYEAQ. The CDR3 bases are TGTGCCAGCAGCGATCCCCTAGGGGGCAAATACAATGAGCAGTTCTTC. Translated: CASSDPLGGKYNEQFF.

V usage is TRBV5-1 and J usage is TRBJ1-2; TRBD1 matches 7 bases. V dropped 2 bases and J dropped 8; count of bases not matched to a gene: 9. This CDR3 has 14 amino acids. The V gene's germline CDR1 is SGHRS and CDR2 YFSETQ. CDR3 nucleotide sequence: TGCGCCAGCAGCTTCGGGACAGCTGGGGGGGGCTACACCTTC. Translation gives CASSFGTAGGGYTF.

This clone was seen only once. The CDR3 DNA follows: TGTGCCAGCAGCTTAGGAGGGTATAGCAATCAGCCCCAGCATTTT. Encoded protein: CASSLGGYSNQPQHF. The chain combines TRBV7-2 with TRBJ1-5; D gene uncertain. V dropped 1 base and J dropped 0 bases, with 7 bases sitting between them. There are 15 residues in the CDR3. The germline gives CDR1 SGHTA, CDR2 FQGNSA.